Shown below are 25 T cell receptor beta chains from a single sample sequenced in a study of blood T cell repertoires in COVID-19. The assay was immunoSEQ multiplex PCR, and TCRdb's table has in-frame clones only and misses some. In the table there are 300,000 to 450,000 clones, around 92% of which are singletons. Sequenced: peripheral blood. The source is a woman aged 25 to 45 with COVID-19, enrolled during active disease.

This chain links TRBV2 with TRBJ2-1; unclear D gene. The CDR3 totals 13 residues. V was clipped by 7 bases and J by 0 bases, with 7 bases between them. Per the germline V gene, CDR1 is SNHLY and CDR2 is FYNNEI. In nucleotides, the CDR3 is TGTGCCAGCATGGCAAGCTCCTACAATGAGCAGTTCTTC. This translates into CASMASSYNEQFF. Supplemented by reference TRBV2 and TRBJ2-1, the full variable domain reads EPEVTQTPSHQVTQMGQEVILRCVPISNHLYFYWYRQILGQKVEFLVSFYNNEISEKSEIFDDQFSVERPDGSNFTLKIRSTKLEDSAMYFCASMASSYNEQFFGPGTRLTVL.

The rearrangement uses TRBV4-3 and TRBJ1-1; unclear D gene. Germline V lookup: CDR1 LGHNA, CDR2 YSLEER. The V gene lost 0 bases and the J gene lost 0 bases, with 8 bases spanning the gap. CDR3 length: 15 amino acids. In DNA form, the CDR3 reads TGCGCCAGCAGCCAAGAACCAGGATTGAACACTGAAGCTTTCTTT. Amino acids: CASSQEPGLNTEAFF.

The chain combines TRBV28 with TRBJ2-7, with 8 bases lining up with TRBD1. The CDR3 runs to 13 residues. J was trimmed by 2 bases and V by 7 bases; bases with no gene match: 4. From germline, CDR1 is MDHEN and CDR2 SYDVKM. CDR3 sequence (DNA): TGTGCCAGCATGCGACAGGGGCCCTACGAGCAGTACTTC. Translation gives CASMRQGPYEQYF.

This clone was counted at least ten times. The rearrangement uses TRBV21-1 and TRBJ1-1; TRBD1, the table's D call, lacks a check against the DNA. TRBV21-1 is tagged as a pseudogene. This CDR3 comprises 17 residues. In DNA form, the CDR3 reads TGTGCCAGCAGCAAAAGTCCGACCAGGGCCTTTAACACTGAAGCTTTCTTT. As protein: CASSKSPTRAFNTEAFF.

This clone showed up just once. The CDR3 nucleotides are TGTGCCAGCAGCTCCCCCGGGACAGGGGCAGGGGGCTACACCTTC. It translates to CASSSPGTGAGGYTF. The rearrangement uses TRBV28 and TRBJ1-2, with TRBD1 matching over 10 bases. Germline CDR1 and CDR2: MDHEN and SYDVKM. The CDR3 consists of 15 residues. Trimming at V came to 6 bases and at J to 8 bases, leaving 12 bases not matched to a gene.

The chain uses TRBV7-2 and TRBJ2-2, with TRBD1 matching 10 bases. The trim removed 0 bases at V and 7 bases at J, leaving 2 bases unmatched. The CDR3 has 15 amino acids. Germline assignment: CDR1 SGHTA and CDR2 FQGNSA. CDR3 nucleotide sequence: TGTGCCAGCAGCTTAGCGACAGGGGGCGGCGGGGAGCTGTTTTTT. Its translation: CASSLATGGGGELFF.

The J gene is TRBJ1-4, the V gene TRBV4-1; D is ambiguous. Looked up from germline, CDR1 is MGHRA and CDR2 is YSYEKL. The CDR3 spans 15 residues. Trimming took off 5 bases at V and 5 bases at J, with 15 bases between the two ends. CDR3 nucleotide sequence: TGCGCCAGCAGCTACCTTCGGGTCGGGAATGAAAAACTGTTTTTT. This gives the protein CASSYLRVGNEKLFF.

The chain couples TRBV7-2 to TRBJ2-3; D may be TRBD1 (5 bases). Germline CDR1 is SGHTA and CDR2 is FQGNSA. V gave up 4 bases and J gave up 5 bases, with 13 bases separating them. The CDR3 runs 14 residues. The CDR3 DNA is TGTGCCAGCAGCTCCGATGGGGCAGTAGATACGCAGTATTTT. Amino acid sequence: CASSSDGAVDTQYF.

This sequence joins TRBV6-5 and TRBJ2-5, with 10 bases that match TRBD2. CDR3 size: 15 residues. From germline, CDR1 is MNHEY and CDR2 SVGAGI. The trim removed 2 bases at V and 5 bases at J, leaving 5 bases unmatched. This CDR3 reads CASSYSGRAGETQYF. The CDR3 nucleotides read TGTGCCAGCAGTTACAGCGGGAGGGCCGGGGAGACCCAGTACTTC.

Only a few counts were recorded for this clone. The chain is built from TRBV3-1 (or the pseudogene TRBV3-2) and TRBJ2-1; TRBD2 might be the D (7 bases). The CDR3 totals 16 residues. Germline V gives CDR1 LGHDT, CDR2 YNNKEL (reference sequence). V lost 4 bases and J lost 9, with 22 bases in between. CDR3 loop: CASSLGRGRGYTEQFF. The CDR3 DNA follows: TGTGCCAGCAGCCTAGGACGTGGGAGGGGGTATACTGAGCAGTTCTTC.

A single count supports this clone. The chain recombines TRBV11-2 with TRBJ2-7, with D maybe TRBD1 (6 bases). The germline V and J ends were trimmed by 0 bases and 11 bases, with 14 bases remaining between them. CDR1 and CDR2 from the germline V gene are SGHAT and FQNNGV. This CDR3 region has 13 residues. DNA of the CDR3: TGTGCCAGCAGCTTAGATGGGGCAGGGGAAAAGTACTTC. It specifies CASSLDGAGEKYF.

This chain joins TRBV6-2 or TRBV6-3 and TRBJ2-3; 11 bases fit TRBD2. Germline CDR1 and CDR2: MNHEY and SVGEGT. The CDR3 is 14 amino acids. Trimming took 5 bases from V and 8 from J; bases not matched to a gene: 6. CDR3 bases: TGTGCCAGCAGTCCCGGGACTAGCGGTGGTACGCAGTATTTT. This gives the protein CASSPGTSGGTQYF.

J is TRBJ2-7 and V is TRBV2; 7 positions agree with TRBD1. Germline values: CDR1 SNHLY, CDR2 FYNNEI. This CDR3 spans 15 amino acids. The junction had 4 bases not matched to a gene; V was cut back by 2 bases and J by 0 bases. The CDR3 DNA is TGTGCCAGCAGTGAACCCGGGACAGACTCCTACGAGCAGTACGTC. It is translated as CASSEPGTDSYEQYV.

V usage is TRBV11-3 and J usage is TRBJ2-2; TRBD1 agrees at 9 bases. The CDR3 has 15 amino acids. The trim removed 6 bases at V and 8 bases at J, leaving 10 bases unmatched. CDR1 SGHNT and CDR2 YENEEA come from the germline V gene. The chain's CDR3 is CASRGTGYRNGELFF. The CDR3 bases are TGTGCCAGCAGGGGGACAGGGTATCGTAATGGGGAGCTGTTTTTT.

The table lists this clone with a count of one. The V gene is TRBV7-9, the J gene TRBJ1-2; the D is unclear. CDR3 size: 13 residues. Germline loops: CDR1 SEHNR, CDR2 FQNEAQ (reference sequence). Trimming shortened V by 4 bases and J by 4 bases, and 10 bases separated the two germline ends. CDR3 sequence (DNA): TGTGCCAGCAGCTCAGGAGGTCTCTATGGCTACACCTTC. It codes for CASSSGGLYGYTF.

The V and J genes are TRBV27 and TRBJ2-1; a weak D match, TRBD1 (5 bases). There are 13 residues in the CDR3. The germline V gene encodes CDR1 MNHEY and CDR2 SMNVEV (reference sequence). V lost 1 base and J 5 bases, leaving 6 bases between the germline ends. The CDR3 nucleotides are TGTGCCAGCAGTTTATTAGGGGACAATGAGCAGTTCTTC. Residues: CASSLLGDNEQFF.

The chain's CDR3 is CASSLVNRQGNEKLFF. The CDR3 DNA sequence: TGTGCCAGCAGCTTAGTAAATCGACAGGGTAACGAAAAACTGTTTTTT. V and J are TRBV11-2 and TRBJ1-4; 7 bases map to TRBD1. J lost 8 bases, V lost 1 base, and 10 bases had no gene match. Germline loops: CDR1 SGHAT, CDR2 FQNNGV. This CDR3 is 16 amino acids long.

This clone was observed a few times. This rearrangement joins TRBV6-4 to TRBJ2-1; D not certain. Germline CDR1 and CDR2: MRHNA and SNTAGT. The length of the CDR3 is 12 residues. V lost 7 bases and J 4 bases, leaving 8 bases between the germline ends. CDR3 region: CASKSGYNEQFF. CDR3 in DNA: TGTGCCAGCAAATCCGGGTACAATGAGCAGTTCTTC.

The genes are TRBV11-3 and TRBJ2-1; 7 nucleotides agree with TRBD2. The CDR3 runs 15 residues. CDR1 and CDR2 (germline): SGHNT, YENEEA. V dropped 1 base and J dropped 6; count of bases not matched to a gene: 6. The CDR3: CASSLARRTSNEQFF. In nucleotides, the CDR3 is TGTGCCAGCAGCTTAGCCCGGAGGACTAGCAATGAGCAGTTCTTC.

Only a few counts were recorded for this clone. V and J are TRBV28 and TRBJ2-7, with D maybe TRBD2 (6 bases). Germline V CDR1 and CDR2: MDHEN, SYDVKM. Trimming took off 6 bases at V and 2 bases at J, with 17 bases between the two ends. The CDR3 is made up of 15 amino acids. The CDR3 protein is CASRSAGWEAYEQYF. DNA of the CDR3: TGTGCCAGCAGGAGTGCTGGGTGGGAGGCCTACGAGCAGTACTTC.

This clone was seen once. For the CDR3, the DNA is TGTGCCAGCAGTTACTCGAGGAGTATCCAAGAGACCCAGTACTTC. As protein: CASSYSRSIQETQYF. The rearrangement links TRBV6-2 or TRBV6-3 to TRBJ2-5; D is ambiguous. Germline V gene data show CDR1 as MNHEY and CDR2 as SVGEGT. This CDR3 has 15 residues. The V gene lost 0 bases and the J gene lost 1 base, with 9 bases spanning the gap.

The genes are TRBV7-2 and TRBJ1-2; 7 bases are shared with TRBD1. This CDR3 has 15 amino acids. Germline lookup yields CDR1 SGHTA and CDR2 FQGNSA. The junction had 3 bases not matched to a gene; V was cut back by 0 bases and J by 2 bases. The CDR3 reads CASSLATGENYGYTF. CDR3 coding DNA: TGTGCCAGCAGCTTAGCTACAGGGGAAAACTATGGCTACACCTTC.

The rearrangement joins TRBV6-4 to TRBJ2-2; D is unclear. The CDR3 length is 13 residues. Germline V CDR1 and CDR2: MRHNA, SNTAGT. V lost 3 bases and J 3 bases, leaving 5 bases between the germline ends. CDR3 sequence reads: CASSDFDTGELFF. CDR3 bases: TGTGCCAGCAGTGATTTCGACACCGGGGAGCTGTTTTTT.

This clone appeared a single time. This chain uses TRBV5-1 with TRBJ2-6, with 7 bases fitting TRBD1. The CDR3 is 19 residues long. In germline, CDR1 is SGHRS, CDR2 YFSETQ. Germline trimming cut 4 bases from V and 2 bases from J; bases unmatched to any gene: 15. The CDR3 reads CASSIQSTGMGAGANVLTF. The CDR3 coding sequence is TGCGCCAGCAGCATACAATCGACAGGGATGGGGGCTGGGGCCAACGTCCTGACTTTC.

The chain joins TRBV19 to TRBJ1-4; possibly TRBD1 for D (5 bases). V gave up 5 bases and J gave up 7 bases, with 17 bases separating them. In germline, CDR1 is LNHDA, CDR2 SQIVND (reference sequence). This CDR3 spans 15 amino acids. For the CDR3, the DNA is TGTGCCAGTAGTTCCCACCAGGGTTTTCGTGAAAAACTGTTTTTT. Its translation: CASSSHQGFREKLFF.